This T cell receptor beta chain was found in a study of early T cells in non-severe SARS-CoV-2 infection. As for the study in general: It was bulk RNA from unsorted whole blood that was sequenced, and the chains were unpaired.

This CDR3 contains 15 residues. The germline V and J ends were trimmed by 4 bases and 7 bases, with 14 bases remaining between them. Germline CDR1 SGHTA, CDR2 FQGTGA. This clonotype occurred many times. Its target is unknown. Individually, cDNA molecules had unique molecular identifiers attached to them. TCRdb processed the 5' RACE reads anew with MiXCR; each CDR3 protein has one entry. The sample gives about 34,000 distinct CDR3 sequences, roughly 6% of which show up once; approximately 7.5% is in the top ten. The study's findings and limits: VDJdb-based matching was biased toward anti-spike CD8 responses and missed private and CD4 specificities.

The chain has TRBV7-3 and TRBJ1-6, with a tentative D call TRBD1 (6 bases). The sequenced sample was whole blood. The clonotype comes from an adult who was a healthcare worker with PCR-confirmed SARS-CoV-2 infection or an uninfected control (not recorded which). The CDR3 reads CASSSTTGPNSPLHF. The CDR3 region has the DNA TGTGCCAGCAGCTCCACGACAGGCCCAAATTCACCCCTCCACTTT.